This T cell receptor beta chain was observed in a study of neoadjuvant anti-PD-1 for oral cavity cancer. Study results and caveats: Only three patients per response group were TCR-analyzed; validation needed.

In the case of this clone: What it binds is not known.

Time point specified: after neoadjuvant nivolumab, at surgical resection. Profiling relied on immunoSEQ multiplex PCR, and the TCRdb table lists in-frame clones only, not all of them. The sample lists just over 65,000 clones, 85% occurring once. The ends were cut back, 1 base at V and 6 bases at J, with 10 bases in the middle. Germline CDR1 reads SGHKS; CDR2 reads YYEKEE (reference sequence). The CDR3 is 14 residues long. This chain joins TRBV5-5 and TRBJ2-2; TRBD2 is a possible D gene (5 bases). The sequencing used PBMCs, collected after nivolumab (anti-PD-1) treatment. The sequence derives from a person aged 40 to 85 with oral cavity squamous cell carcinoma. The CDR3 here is CASSLRLAAGELFF. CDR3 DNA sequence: TGTGCCAGCAGCTTGCGCCTAGCTGCCGGGGAGCTGTTTTTT.